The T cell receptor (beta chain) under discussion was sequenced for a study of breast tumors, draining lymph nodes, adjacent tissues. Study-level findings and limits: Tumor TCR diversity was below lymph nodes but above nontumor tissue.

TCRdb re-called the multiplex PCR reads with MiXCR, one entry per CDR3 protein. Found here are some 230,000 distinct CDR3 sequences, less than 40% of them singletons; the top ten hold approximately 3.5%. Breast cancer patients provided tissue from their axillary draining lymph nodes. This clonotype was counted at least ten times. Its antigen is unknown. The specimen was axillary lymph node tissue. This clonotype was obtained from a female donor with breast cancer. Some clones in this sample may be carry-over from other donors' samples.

The CDR3 sequence: CSARGVYNSPLHF. The CDR3 bases are TGCAGTGCTAGAGGGGTCTATAATTCACCCCTCCACTTT. The chain employs TRBV20-1 and TRBJ1-6; D is undetermined. The CDR3 totals 13 residues. V dropped 1 base and J dropped 3 bases, with 4 bases sitting between them. Per the germline V gene, CDR1 is DFQATT and CDR2 is SNEGSKA (reference sequence).